These T cell receptor beta chains were read from a single sample in a study of blood T cell repertoires in COVID-19. The data were produced by immunoSEQ multiplex PCR, yet TCRdb's version contains in-frame clones alone and is incomplete. The repertoire consists of about 320,000 clones, with over 90% occurring once and the leading ten covering roughly 3.6%. The sample consisted of PBMCs or T cells enriched from blood (not recorded which). These receptor sequences come from a woman aged 25-40 years who had been exposed to COVID-19. CDR3s include the opening cysteine and the closing phenylalanine or tryptophan. Each record gives: D gene, CDR3 length, clone size, J gene, V gene, CDR3 protein, CDR3 DNA. A D gene is named only where the DNA matches it firmly. Rows give clone size only sometimes, using once, few, many, or a class for an expanded clone.

>NA|15|NA|TRBJ1-4|TRBV9
CASSVAQGTNEKLFF
TGTGCCAGCAGCGTAGCTCAGGGGACTAATGAAAAACTGTTTTTT
>TRBD1|17|NA|TRBJ1-6|TRBV5-1
CASSLEPAGGNHSPLHF
TGCGCCAGCAGCTTGGAGCCGGCAGGGGGCAACCATTCACCCCTCCACTTT
>NA|14|NA|TRBJ1-4|TRBV5-1
CASSLARAGEKLFF
TGCGCCAGCAGCTTGGCGAGGGCGGGGGAAAAACTGTTTTTT
>TRBD2|16|NA|TRBJ2-3|TRBV27
CASSLRLAGATDTQYF
TGTGCCAGCAGTTTAAGGCTAGCGGGAGCCACAGATACGCAGTATTTT
>NA|15|NA|TRBJ2-2|TRBV24-1
CATSDIRGRTGELFF
TGTGCCACCAGTGATATCAGGGGCCGTACCGGGGAGCTGTTTTTT
>NA|19|once|TRBJ1-5|TRBV27
CASRPGSYRDMYSNQPQHF
TGTGCCAGCAGACCCGGATCCTACCGGGACATGTATAGCAATCAGCCCCAGCATTTT
>TRBD1|13|NA|TRBJ2-7|TRBV30
CAWSPTGGDEQYF
TGTGCCTGGAGCCCGACAGGGGGGGACGAGCAGTACTTC
>NA|14|NA|TRBJ2-7|TRBV25-1
CASSDPPGHYEQYF
TGTGCCAGCAGTGACCCTCCAGGACACTACGAGCAGTACTTC
>TRBD1|17|NA|TRBJ1-5|TRBV18
CASSVTGTGFSNQPQHF
TGTGCCAGCTCAGTTACCGGGACAGGGTTTAGCAATCAGCCCCAGCATTTT
>NA|12|NA|TRBJ2-5|TRBV7-2
CASSQRSETQYF
TGTGCCAGCAGCCAGAGGTCGGAGACCCAGTACTTC
>TRBD1|15|NA|TRBJ2-5|TRBV5-6
CASSSQGAGKETQYF
TGTGCCAGCAGCTCCCAGGGGGCCGGGAAAGAGACCCAGTACTTC
>NA|14|once|TRBJ1-2|TRBV5-1
CASSLVQGSYGYTF
TGCGCCAGCAGCTTGGTTCAGGGGAGCTATGGCTACACCTTC
>NA|13|NA|TRBJ2-3|TRBV7-2
CASSFATRDTQYF
TGTGCCAGCAGTTTCGCCACGCGAGATACGCAGTATTTT
>NA|15|NA|TRBJ2-4|TRBV10-1
CATLSGVLAKNIQYF
TGCGCCACCCTGTCAGGGGTTCTAGCCAAAAACATTCAGTACTTC
>NA|12|once|TRBJ1-5|TRBV12-3/TRBV12-4
CASSPTRRPQHF
TGTGCCAGCAGCCCTACCCGGAGGCCCCAGCATTTT
>TRBD1|16|NA|TRBJ1-4|TRBV5-8
CASSSTTGAKGEKLFF
TGTGCCAGCAGCTCAACGACAGGGGCGAAGGGTGAAAAACTGTTTTTT
>TRBD1|15|once|TRBJ2-7|TRBV4-1
CASSHQGQGAYEQYF
TGCGCCAGCAGCCACCAGGGACAGGGGGCCTACGAGCAGTACTTC